The clone carrying this T cell receptor beta chain was detected only a few times. Antigen specificity is unknown. Semi-nested PCR with Nested Universal Primer A followed constant-region reverse priming of full-length variable regions. TCRdb re-called the 5' RACE reads with MiXCR, one entry per CDR3 protein. The sample yields some 54,000 distinct CDR3 sequences, 15% to 20% seen once. The CDR3 length is 13 residues. Trimming removed 3 bases at V and 4 bases at J, with 9 bases between. Per germline, CDR1 SGDLS and CDR2 YYNGEE. CD25-based Treg depletion was applied to purified naive CD4+ T cells. Study-wide findings and caveats: Tumor Treg TCRs overlapped most with tumor naive CD4+ cells.

This rearrangement joins TRBV9 to TRBJ2-3; D not certain. This TCR came from a female donor with breast cancer. The sample comprised naive CD4+ T cells sorted from blood. As for subset: naive CD4+ T cells, CD4+CD45RA+CD25-. The CDR3 nucleotides read TGTGCCAGCAGCGAAAGGTCCGCAGATACGCAGTATTTT. Its protein product is CASSERSADTQYF. Filled out from reference TRBV9 and TRBJ2-3, the complete variable domain reads DSGVTQTPKHLITATGQRVTLRCSPRSGDLSVYWYQQSLDQGLQFLIQYYNGEERAKGNILERFSAQQFPDLHSELNLSSLELGDSALYFCASSERSADTQYFGPGTRLTVL.